Sequencing of this T cell receptor beta chain was carried out in a study of blood T cell repertoires in COVID-19. The V and J ends lost 2 bases and 8 bases respectively, with 9 bases between them. The length of the CDR3 is 12 residues. Sequencing used immunoSEQ multiplex PCR; TCRdb keeps in-frame clones, though not all of them. Of roughly 69,000 clones in the sample, about four fifths were seen once. Specimen: peripheral blood. This TCR came from a man aged 50 or older with COVID-19, enrolled during active disease. The chain joins TRBV12-3 or TRBV12-4 to TRBJ1-1, with a tentative D call TRBD1 (5 bases). CDR3 residues: CASSLSRVEAFF. CDR3 sequence (DNA): TGTGCCAGCAGTTTATCCAGGGTCGAAGCTTTCTTT.